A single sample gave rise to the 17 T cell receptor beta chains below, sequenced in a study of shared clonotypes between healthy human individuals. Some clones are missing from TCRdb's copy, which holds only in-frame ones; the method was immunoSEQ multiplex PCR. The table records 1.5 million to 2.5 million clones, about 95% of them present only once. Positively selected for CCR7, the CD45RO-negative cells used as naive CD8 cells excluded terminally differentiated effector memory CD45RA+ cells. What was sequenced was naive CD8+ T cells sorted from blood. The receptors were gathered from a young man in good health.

The CDR3 reads CASSLDQVSGANVLTF. In DNA form, the CDR3 reads TGTGCCAGCAGCTTAGACCAGGTCTCTGGGGCCAACGTCCTGACTTTC. The chain recombines TRBV7-8 with TRBJ2-6; D ambiguous. The CDR3 loop spans 16 amino acids. V gave up 1 base and J gave up 0 bases, with 7 bases separating them. The germline CDR1 and CDR2 sequences are SGHVS and FQNEAQ.

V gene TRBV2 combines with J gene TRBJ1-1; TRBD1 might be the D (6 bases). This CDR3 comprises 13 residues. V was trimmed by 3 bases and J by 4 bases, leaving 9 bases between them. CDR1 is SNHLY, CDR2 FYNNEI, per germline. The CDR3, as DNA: TGTGCCAGCAGTGAGGGGGCGCCCACTGAAGCTTTCTTT. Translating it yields CASSEGAPTEAFF.

CDR3 DNA: TGTGCCAGCAGTTCCATTCCCGTTAGCAATCAGCCCCAGCATTTT. It codes for CASSSIPVSNQPQHF. V and J are TRBV27 and TRBJ1-5, with unresolved D. CDR1 and CDR2 from the germline V gene are MNHEY and SMNVEV (reference sequence). V dropped 4 bases and J dropped 0 bases, with 10 bases sitting between them. This CDR3 has 15 residues.

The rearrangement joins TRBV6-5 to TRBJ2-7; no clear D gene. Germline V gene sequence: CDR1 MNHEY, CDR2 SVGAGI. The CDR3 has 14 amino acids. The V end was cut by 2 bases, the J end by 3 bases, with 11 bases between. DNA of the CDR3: TGTGCCAGCAGTTACAATCCCTCGGGCTACGAGCAGTACTTC. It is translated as CASSYNPSGYEQYF.

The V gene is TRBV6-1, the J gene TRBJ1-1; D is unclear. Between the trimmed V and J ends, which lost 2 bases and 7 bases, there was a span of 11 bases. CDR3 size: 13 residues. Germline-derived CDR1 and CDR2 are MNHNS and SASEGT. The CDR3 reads CASSERGRHEAFF. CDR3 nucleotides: TGTGCCAGCAGTGAAAGAGGCAGGCATGAAGCTTTCTTT.

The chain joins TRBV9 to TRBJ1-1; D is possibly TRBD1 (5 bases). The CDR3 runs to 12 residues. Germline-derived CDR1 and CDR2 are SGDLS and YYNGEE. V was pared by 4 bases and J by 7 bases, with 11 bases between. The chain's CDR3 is CASSPYGGEAFF. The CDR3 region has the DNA TGTGCCAGCAGCCCTTACGGGGGTGAAGCTTTCTTT.

The CDR3 region has the DNA TGTGCCAGCAGCCCTCAGGGTAGTCCCTATGGCTACACCTTC. Protein sequence: CASSPQGSPYGYTF. V and J are TRBV9 and TRBJ1-2; D is possibly TRBD1 (5 bases). The CDR3 sequence is 14 residues long. Trimming cost V 4 bases and J 4 bases, with 14 bases left between them. Germline lookup yields CDR1 SGDLS and CDR2 YYNGEE.

CDR3 in amino acids: CASSLAGVHETQYF. The CDR3 nucleotides read TGTGCCAGCAGTCTAGCGGGAGTTCATGAGACCCAGTACTTC. The chain links TRBV6-6 to TRBJ2-5; 10 nucleotides agree with TRBD2. Per germline, CDR1 MNHNY and CDR2 SVGAGI (reference sequence). With 5 bases clipped from V and 5 bases from J, the junction kept 5 bases outside the gene matches. The CDR3 consists of 14 residues.

The CDR3 coding sequence is TGCGCCAGCAGCCCTCCCGAAAACAGGGATCCCCCCCTCCACTTT. It translates to CASSPPENRDPPLHF. The chain is built from TRBV4-1 and TRBJ1-6; D may be TRBD1 (6 bases). The CDR3 extends over 15 amino acids. The V end lost 4 bases, the J end lost 13 bases, and 20 bases lay between the germline ends. Per germline, CDR1 MGHRA and CDR2 YSYEKL.

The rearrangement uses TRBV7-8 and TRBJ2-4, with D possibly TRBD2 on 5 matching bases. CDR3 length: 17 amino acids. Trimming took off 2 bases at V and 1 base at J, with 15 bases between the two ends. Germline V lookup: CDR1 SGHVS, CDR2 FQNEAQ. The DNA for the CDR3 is TGTGCCAGCAGCTTATTAGCTCCAGGCGGGGCCAAAAACATTCAGTACTTC. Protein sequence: CASSLLAPGGAKNIQYF.

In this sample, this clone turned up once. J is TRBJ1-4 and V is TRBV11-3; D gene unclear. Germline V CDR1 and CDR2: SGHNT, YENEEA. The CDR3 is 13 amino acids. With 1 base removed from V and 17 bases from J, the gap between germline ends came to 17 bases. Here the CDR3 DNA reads TGTGCCAGCAGCTTAGTGGTCAAGATGGCCCGATTTTTT. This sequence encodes CASSLVVKMARFF.

CDR3 DNA: TGCAGCCTGCGACTTAGCACAGATACGCAGTATTTT. Its protein product is CSLRLSTDTQYF. J is TRBJ2-3 and V is TRBV29-1; D is unclear. V lost 8 bases to trimming and J lost 0 bases, with 9 bases between them. Germline V gene lookup returns CDR1 SQVTM and CDR2 ANQGSEA. The CDR3 is 12 amino acids.

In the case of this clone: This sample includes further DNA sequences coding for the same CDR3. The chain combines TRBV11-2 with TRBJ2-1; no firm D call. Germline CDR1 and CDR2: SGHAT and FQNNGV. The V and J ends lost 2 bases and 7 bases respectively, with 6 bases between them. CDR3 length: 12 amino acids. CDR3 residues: CASSLSLNEQFF. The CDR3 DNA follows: TGTGCCAGCAGCTTATCTCTTAATGAGCAGTTCTTC. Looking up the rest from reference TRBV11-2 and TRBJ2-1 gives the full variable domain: EAGVAQSPRYKIIEKRQSVAFWCNPISGHATLYWYQQILGQGPKLLIQFQNNGVVDDSQLPKDRFSAERLKGVDSTLKIQPAKLEDSAVYLCASSLSLNEQFFGPGTRLTVL.

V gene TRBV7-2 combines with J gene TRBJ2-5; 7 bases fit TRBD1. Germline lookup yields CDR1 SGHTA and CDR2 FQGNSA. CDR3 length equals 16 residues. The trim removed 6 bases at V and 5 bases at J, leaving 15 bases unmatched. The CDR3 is CASRSGTDSKWETQYF. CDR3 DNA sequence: TGTGCCAGCAGGTCCGGGACAGACTCTAAGTGGGAGACCCAGTACTTC.

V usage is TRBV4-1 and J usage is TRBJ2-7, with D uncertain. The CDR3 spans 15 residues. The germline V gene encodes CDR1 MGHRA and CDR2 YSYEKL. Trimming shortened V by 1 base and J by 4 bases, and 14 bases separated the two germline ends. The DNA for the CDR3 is TGCGCCAGCAGCCAAGCACTTACCTCGGGTTACGAGCAGTACTTC. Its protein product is CASSQALTSGYEQYF.

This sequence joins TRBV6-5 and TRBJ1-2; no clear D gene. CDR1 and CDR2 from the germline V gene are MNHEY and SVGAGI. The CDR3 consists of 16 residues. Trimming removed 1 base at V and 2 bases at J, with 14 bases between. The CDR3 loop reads CASSYFESTDNYGYTF. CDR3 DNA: TGTGCCAGCAGTTACTTTGAGTCGACGGACAACTATGGCTACACCTTC.

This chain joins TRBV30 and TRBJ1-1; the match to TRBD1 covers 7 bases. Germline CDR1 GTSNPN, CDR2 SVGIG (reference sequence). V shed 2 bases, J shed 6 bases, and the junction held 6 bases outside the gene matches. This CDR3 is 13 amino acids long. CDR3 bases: TGTGCCTGGAGTTTAACAGGGGATTCTGAAGCTTTCTTT. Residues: CAWSLTGDSEAFF. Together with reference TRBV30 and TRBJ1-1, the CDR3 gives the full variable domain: SQTIHQWPATLVQPVGSPLSLECTVEGTSNPNLYWYRQAAGRGLQLLFYSVGIGQISSEVPQNLSASRPQDRQFILSSKKLLLSDSGFYLCAWSLTGDSEAFFGQGTRLTVV.